The rows below give T cell receptor beta chains drawn from one sample of a study of blood T cells in healthy people across ages. One entry per CDR3 protein, called by TCRdb with MiXCR from the 5' RACE reads. The sample includes more than 900,000 distinct CDR3 sequences, 25% to 30% of them seen just once. The same data also contributed to another study, on T cells of mothers and their children.

The sequenced sample was blood. The receptors shown here come from a woman between 35 and 50 years old in good health. Both conserved end residues are part of each CDR3. Each record gives: J gene, V gene, D gene, clone size, CDR3 protein, CDR3 DNA. D genes are given only for firm matches. Part of the rows lack a size; the others show once, few, many or a class for expanded clones.

J: TRBJ2-1
V: TRBV15
D: NA
size: NA
CDR3: CATSRAFPSRSSYNEQFF
DNA: TGTGCCACCAGCAGAGCATTCCCTAGCCGATCATCCTACAATGAGCAGTTCTTC

J: TRBJ1-5
V: TRBV6-4
D: NA
size: once
CDR3: CASCDSSRGNSNQPQHF
DNA: TGTGCCAGCTGTGACTCGAGCAGGGGAAATAGCAATCAGCCCCAGCATTTT

J: TRBJ2-7
V: TRBV13
D: TRBD1
size: many
CDR3: CASSLEGQASYEQYF
DNA: TGTGCCAGCAGCTTAGAGGGACAGGCTTCCTACGAGCAGTACTTC

J: TRBJ1-1
V: TRBV29-1
D: NA
size: few
CDR3: CSVMDPEAFF
DNA: TGCAGCGTTATGGACCCTGAAGCTTTCTTT

J: TRBJ2-1
V: TRBV24-1
D: NA
size: few
CDR3: CATSDIGGLNNEQFF
DNA: TGTGCCACCAGTGATATCGGGGGATTGAACAATGAGCAGTTCTTC

J: TRBJ2-7
V: TRBV28
D: TRBD1
size: NA
CDR3: CASTGTGLGWGSYEQYF
DNA: TGTGCCAGCACAGGGACAGGGTTAGGTTGGGGCTCCTACGAGCAGTACTTC

J: TRBJ1-2
V: TRBV20-1
D: NA
size: few
CDR3: CSAKAAGGIANYGYTF
DNA: TGCAGTGCCAAGGCCGCCGGAGGGATTGCTAACTATGGCTACACCTTC

J: TRBJ1-4
V: TRBV27
D: TRBD1
size: NA
CDR3: CASSPPGQGGEKLFF
DNA: TGTGCCAGCAGTCCACCAGGACAGGGTGGAGAAAAACTGTTTTTT

J: TRBJ2-1
V: TRBV7-2
D: TRBD2
size: NA
CDR3: CASSLGLAVEQFF
DNA: TGTGCCAGCAGCTTGGGACTAGCGGTTGAGCAGTTCTTC

J: TRBJ1-5
V: TRBV15
D: NA
size: few
CDR3: CATSRDVRQPQHF
DNA: TGTGCCACCAGCAGGGACGTTCGTCAGCCCCAGCATTTT

J: TRBJ1-6
V: TRBV5-5
D: TRBD1
size: few
CDR3: CASSLKSTGEVSYNSPLHF
DNA: TGTGCCAGCAGCTTGAAATCTACAGGGGAAGTATCCTATAATTCACCCCTCCACTTT

J: TRBJ2-7
V: TRBV4-1
D: TRBD1
size: once
CDR3: CASSQDGSGTAYEQYF
DNA: TGCGCCAGCAGCCAAGATGGTTCCGGGACAGCCTACGAGCAGTACTTC

J: TRBJ1-5
V: TRBV28
D: TRBD1
size: many
CDR3: CASSSSGTGYQPQHF
DNA: TGTGCCAGCAGTTCATCCGGGACAGGGTATCAGCCCCAGCATTTT

J: TRBJ2-3
V: TRBV9
D: NA
size: NA
CDR3: CASSVGLQNTDTQYF
DNA: TGTGCCAGCAGCGTGGGTCTCCAAAACACAGATACGCAGTATTTT

J: TRBJ2-3
V: TRBV2
D: TRBD1
size: NA
CDR3: CASRDRLSADTQYF
DNA: TGTGCCAGCCGGGACAGGTTATCTGCAGATACGCAGTATTTT

J: TRBJ2-3
V: TRBV7-2
D: TRBD2
size: NA
CDR3: CASSLGEKAGGPDTQYF
DNA: TGTGCCAGCAGCTTAGGTGAAAAAGCGGGGGGGCCAGATACGCAGTATTTT

J: TRBJ2-2
V: TRBV28
D: NA
size: NA
CDR3: CASSSGTPNTGELFF
DNA: TGTGCCAGCAGTTCCGGGACACCTAACACCGGGGAGCTGTTTTTT

J: TRBJ2-5
V: TRBV7-2
D: TRBD1
size: few
CDR3: CASSLPGQGIQETQYF
DNA: TGTGCCAGCAGCTTACCGGGACAGGGGATCCAAGAGACCCAGTACTTC

J: TRBJ2-3
V: TRBV20-1
D: NA
size: NA
CDR3: CSAARDGSTDTQYF
DNA: TGCAGTGCGGCCCGGGACGGGAGCACAGATACGCAGTATTTT

J: TRBJ2-7
V: TRBV29-1
D: NA
size: NA
CDR3: CSVGPGDSYERYF
DNA: TGCAGCGTTGGTCCAGGGGACTCCTACGAGCGGTACTTC

J: TRBJ1-5
V: TRBV6-5
D: NA
size: NA
CDR3: CASSYSDRSRYSNQPQHF
DNA: TGTGCCAGCAGTTACTCCGACAGGTCGAGATATAGCAATCAGCCCCAGCATTTT

J: TRBJ2-5
V: TRBV18
D: NA
size: NA
CDR3: CASSSYRETQYF
DNA: TGTGCCAGCTCTTCATACCGAGAGACCCAGTACTTC

J: TRBJ2-5
V: TRBV6-2/TRBV6-3
D: NA
size: many
CDR3: CASTHRDDGEQYF
DNA: TGTGCCAGCACCCACCGGGACGACGGGGAGCAGTACTTC

J: TRBJ1-2
V: TRBV28
D: NA
size: NA
CDR3: CASRDAGEIEGYTF
DNA: TGTGCCAGCAGGGACGCAGGCGAAATAGAGGGCTACACCTTC

J: TRBJ2-1
V: TRBV29-1
D: TRBD2
size: many
CDR3: CSLREGPEQFF
DNA: TGCAGCCTCCGGGAGGGGCCTGAGCAGTTCTTC

J: TRBJ2-3
V: TRBV9
D: TRBD2
size: few
CDR3: CASSVGLAGEHTQYF
DNA: TGTGCCAGCAGCGTAGGACTAGCGGGGGAACATACGCAGTATTTT

J: TRBJ2-3
V: TRBV7-2
D: NA
size: many
CDR3: CASSLVSSDTQYF
DNA: TGTGCCAGCAGCTTAGTCAGCTCCGATACGCAGTATTTT

J: TRBJ2-7
V: TRBV12-3/TRBV12-4
D: TRBD2
size: NA
CDR3: CASWGGYEQYF
DNA: TGTGCCAGCTGGGGGGGCTACGAGCAGTACTTC

J: TRBJ1-5
V: TRBV10-3
D: TRBD1
size: NA
CDR3: CAISAGTGDQPQHF
DNA: TGTGCCATCAGTGCCGGGACAGGAGATCAGCCCCAGCATTTT

J: TRBJ2-3
V: TRBV14
D: NA
size: many
CDR3: CASSQEWTDTQYF
DNA: TGTGCCAGCAGCCAGGAGTGGACAGATACGCAGTATTTT

J: TRBJ2-6
V: TRBV5-5
D: TRBD1
size: many
CDR3: CASSSTGSGANVLTF
DNA: TGTGCCAGCAGCTCGACAGGGTCTGGGGCCAACGTCCTGACTTTC

J: TRBJ1-2
V: TRBV18
D: NA
size: NA
CDR3: CASSPPSSGWWGGYTF
DNA: TGTGCCAGCTCACCACCGTCATCAGGGTGGTGGGGTGGCTACACCTTC

J: TRBJ2-5
V: TRBV29-1
D: NA
size: many
CDR3: CSVGSRAGETQYF
DNA: TGCAGCGTTGGATCCCGAGCAGGGGAGACCCAGTACTTC

J: TRBJ2-7
V: TRBV7-2
D: TRBD1
size: many
CDR3: CASSLTGSSREQYF
DNA: TGTGCCAGCAGCTTGACAGGGAGCTCGAGGGAGCAGTACTTC

J: TRBJ2-3
V: TRBV5-5
D: TRBD1
size: few
CDR3: CASSTDRGFVADTQYF
DNA: TGTGCCAGCAGCACCGACAGGGGTTTCGTTGCAGATACGCAGTATTTT

J: TRBJ2-4
V: TRBV12-3/TRBV12-4
D: TRBD1
size: few
CDR3: CASSLGTGESIQYF
DNA: TGTGCCAGCAGTCTAGGGACAGGGGAAAGCATTCAGTACTTC

J: TRBJ2-2
V: TRBV10-3
D: TRBD2
size: NA
CDR3: CATQGLAGNTGELFF
DNA: TGTGCCACCCAGGGCCTAGCGGGTAACACCGGGGAGCTGTTTTTT

J: TRBJ2-1
V: TRBV12-3/TRBV12-4
D: NA
size: few
CDR3: CASSFSVGARNEQFF
DNA: TGTGCCAGCAGTTTTTCGGTCGGGGCCAGGAATGAGCAGTTCTTC

J: TRBJ1-2
V: TRBV6-5
D: NA
size: NA
CDR3: CASSYSAEWDGYTF
DNA: TGTGCCAGCAGTTACTCGGCTGAGTGGGATGGCTACACCTTC

J: TRBJ2-3
V: TRBV7-2
D: NA
size: few
CDR3: CASSLQRKDTQYF
DNA: TGTGCCAGCAGCTTACAGAGGAAAGATACGCAGTATTTT

J: TRBJ1-2
V: TRBV7-2
D: TRBD1
size: many
CDR3: CASSLEGQVLYGYTF
DNA: TGTGCCAGCAGTTTAGAAGGACAGGTCCTCTATGGCTACACCTTC

J: TRBJ2-1
V: TRBV29-1
D: NA
size: many
CDR3: CSVEDRERGLNEQFF
DNA: TGCAGCGTTGAAGACAGGGAGAGAGGGTTGAATGAGCAGTTCTTC

J: TRBJ2-2
V: TRBV27
D: NA
size: NA
CDR3: CASSPGTNTGELVF
DNA: TGTGCCAGCAGTCCAGGGACCAACACCGGGGAGCTGGTTTTT

J: TRBJ2-7
V: TRBV7-3
D: NA
size: few
CDR3: CASSLYPDYEQYF
DNA: TGTGCCAGCAGCTTATACCCGGACTACGAGCAGTACTTC

J: TRBJ2-1
V: TRBV29-1
D: NA
size: many
CDR3: CSVEVGSYNEQFF
DNA: TGCAGCGTTGAAGTAGGGAGCTACAATGAGCAGTTCTTC

J: TRBJ2-1
V: TRBV4-1
D: TRBD1
size: few
CDR3: CASRAGTGGVLSYNEQFF
DNA: TGCGCCAGCAGGGCCGGGACAGGGGGTGTTTTGTCCTACAATGAGCAGTTCTTC

J: TRBJ1-1
V: TRBV7-2
D: NA
size: NA
CDR3: CASSFSGSQTEAFF
DNA: TGTGCCAGCAGCTTTTCCGGGAGTCAGACTGAAGCTTTCTTT

J: TRBJ2-3
V: TRBV5-8
D: NA
size: NA
CDR3: CASSLQRTDTQYF
DNA: TGTGCCAGCAGCTTACAGCGCACAGATACGCAGTATTTT

J: TRBJ1-1
V: TRBV28
D: TRBD1
size: NA
CDR3: CASSLGDRAAFF
DNA: TGTGCCAGCAGTTTAGGGGACAGGGCGGCTTTCTTT

J: TRBJ2-1
V: TRBV2
D: NA
size: NA
CDR3: CARSERLQFF
DNA: TGTGCCAGGAGTGAGCGACTCCAGTTCTTC

J: TRBJ2-5
V: TRBV7-9
D: NA
size: few
CDR3: CASTKPWDQETQYF
DNA: TGTGCCAGCACCAAACCGTGGGACCAAGAGACCCAGTACTTC

J: TRBJ1-5
V: TRBV3-1
D: NA
size: few
CDR3: CASSQDSTENQPQHF
DNA: TGTGCCAGCAGCCAAGATTCGACAGAAAATCAGCCCCAGCATTTT

J: TRBJ2-5
V: TRBV14
D: TRBD1
size: few
CDR3: CASSRLGQGGETQYF
DNA: TGTGCCAGCAGCCGCCTCGGACAGGGGGGAGAGACCCAGTACTTC

J: TRBJ1-2
V: TRBV9
D: NA
size: NA
CDR3: CASSRDAAIDGYTF
DNA: TGTGCCAGCAGCAGAGATGCGGCGATAGATGGCTACACCTTC

J: TRBJ2-3
V: TRBV5-1
D: TRBD2
size: few
CDR3: CASSLVGTSGSTDTQYF
DNA: TGCGCCAGCAGCTTGGTAGGGACTAGCGGAAGCACAGATACGCAGTATTTT

J: TRBJ1-1
V: TRBV7-8
D: NA
size: few
CDR3: CASSLAPQGNTEAFF
DNA: TGTGCCAGCAGCTTAGCGCCACAGGGGAACACTGAAGCTTTCTTT

J: TRBJ2-4
V: TRBV7-3
D: TRBD2
size: NA
CDR3: CASSLTTSGWNEQYF
DNA: TGTGCCAGCAGCTTAACGACTAGCGGTTGGAATGAGCAGTACTTC